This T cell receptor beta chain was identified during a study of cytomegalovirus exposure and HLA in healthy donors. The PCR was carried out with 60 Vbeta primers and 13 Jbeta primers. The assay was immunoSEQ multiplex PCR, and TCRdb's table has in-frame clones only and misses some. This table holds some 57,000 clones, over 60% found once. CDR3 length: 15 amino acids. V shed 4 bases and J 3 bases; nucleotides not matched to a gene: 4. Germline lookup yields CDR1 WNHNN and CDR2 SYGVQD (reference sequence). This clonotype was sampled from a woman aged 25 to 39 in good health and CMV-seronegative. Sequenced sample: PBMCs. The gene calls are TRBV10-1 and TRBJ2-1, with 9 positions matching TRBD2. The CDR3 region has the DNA TGCGCCAGCAGTGCTCGGACTAGCGTCTACAATGAGCAGTTCTTC. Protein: CASSARTSVYNEQFF.